Below, 11 T cell receptor beta chains from the same sample are listed, as sequenced in a study of blood T cell repertoires in COVID-19 (dated by TCRdb to 2019 to 2021). The method was the immunoSEQ multiplex PCR assay. TCRdb mirrors the immuneACCESS table, restricted to in-frame sequences. Some clones are absent from its copies; in checked studies, under half trace to an unresolved V gene, and the reason for the others is unknown. The sample contains hundreds of thousands of clones, around 89% of them found a single time. Of the sample, more than 0.95% falls within the top ten clones. The sequenced sample consisted of peripheral blood. These receptors were taken from a man aged 40-55 years with acute or convalescent COVID-19.

The chain has TRBV7-9 and TRBJ2-1; maybe TRBD2 (6 bases). Germline loops: CDR1 SEHNR, CDR2 FQNEAQ (reference sequence). Trimming left V 3 bases short and J 6 bases short, with 21 bases between. The CDR3 contains 17 residues. The CDR3: CASSFLRGGHLVNEQFF. The CDR3 nucleotides read TGTGCCAGCAGCTTTCTAAGGGGAGGTCACCTTGTCAATGAGCAGTTCTTC.

The V and J genes are TRBV28 and TRBJ1-2; no clear D gene. Germline values: CDR1 MDHEN, CDR2 SYDVKM. The CDR3 is 16 residues long. V lost 2 bases to trimming and J lost 5 bases, with 18 bases between them. The CDR3 bases are TGTGCCAGCAGTTTAGAGGCGGAAAAGGCACGTTATGGCTACACCTTC. Translated, it gives CASSLEAEKARYGYTF.

The chain carries TRBV12-3 or TRBV12-4 and TRBJ1-2; tentative D call: TRBD1 (5 bases). Between the trimmed V and J ends, which lost 8 bases and 7 bases, there was a span of 11 bases. This CDR3 comprises 11 residues. CDR3 bases: TGTGCCAGCCACGGGGGTATTGGCTACACCTTC. Encoded protein: CASHGGIGYTF.

The V call is TRBV11-2, the J call TRBJ2-3; TRBD2 might be the D (6 bases). V was shortened by 4 bases and J by 2 bases, with 13 bases between the two germline ends. The CDR3 runs to 15 residues. Germline V CDR1 and CDR2: SGHAT, FQNNGV. CDR3 in DNA: TGTGCCAGCAGCTCACGCAGGACTAACACAGATACGCAGTATTTT. The encoded protein is CASSSRRTNTDTQYF.

The V gene is TRBV4-1, the J gene TRBJ2-1; D remains ambiguous. Trimming left V 7 bases short and J 9 bases short, with 25 bases between. The CDR3 consists of 16 residues. The germline V gene encodes CDR1 MGHRA and CDR2 YSYEKL. CDR3 region: CASIPNRVSLRTEQFF. The CDR3, as DNA: TGCGCCAGCATACCCAACAGAGTAAGCCTTCGTACTGAGCAGTTCTTC.

The rearrangement joins TRBV5-5 to TRBJ2-2; maybe TRBD1 (6 bases). This CDR3 is built from 14 residues. V lost 4 bases to trimming and J lost 4 bases, with 11 bases between them. Germline V gives CDR1 SGHKS, CDR2 YYEKEE (reference sequence). CDR3 in amino acids: CASSRGSGTGELFF. Written as DNA, the CDR3 is TGTGCCAGCAGCAGGGGGAGCGGCACCGGGGAGCTGTTTTTT. The whole variable domain, remainder taken from reference TRBV5-5 and TRBJ2-2, is DAGVTQSPTHLIKTRGQQVTLRCSPISGHKSVSWYQQVLGQGPQFIFQYYEKEERGRGNFPDRFSARQFPNYSSELNVNALLLGDSALYLCASSRGSGTGELFFGEGSRLTVL.

A few counts support this clone. This sequence joins TRBV27 and TRBJ1-5, with 7 bases matching TRBD1. CDR1 and CDR2 (germline): MNHEY, SMNVEV (reference sequence). The V gene end was trimmed by 0 bases and the J gene end by 3 bases; junction bases not matched to a gene: 5. The CDR3 has 16 residues. The CDR3 loop reads CASSLSGQVYNQPQHF. The CDR3 DNA sequence: TGTGCCAGCAGTTTATCCGGACAGGTCTACAATCAGCCCCAGCATTTT.

This chain links TRBV30 with TRBJ1-4; 7 nucleotides agree with TRBD1. Germline V gene sequence: CDR1 GTSNPN, CDR2 SVGIG (reference sequence). CDR3 length equals 15 residues. V trimming: 1 base; J trimming: 2 bases; junction bases outside the gene matches: 4. The CDR3 loop reads CAWSAKQGTNEKLFF. CDR3 coding DNA: TGTGCCTGGAGTGCAAAACAGGGGACTAATGAAAAACTGTTTTTT.

This sequence joins TRBV10-1 and TRBJ2-1; TRBD2 agrees at 7 bases. The germline CDR1 and CDR2 sequences are WNHNN and SYGVQD (reference sequence). The CDR3 has 15 amino acids. The V gene end was trimmed by 3 bases and the J gene end by 6 bases; junction bases not matched to a gene: 8. DNA of the CDR3: TGCGCCAGCAGTGATGCGCAGGGAGGGTTCAATGAGCAGTTCTTC. Its protein is CASSDAQGGFNEQFF.

J is TRBJ2-7 and V is TRBV4-1; 8 bases fit TRBD2. Looked up from germline, CDR1 is MGHRA and CDR2 is YSYEKL. This CDR3 contains 15 residues. J was trimmed by 2 bases and V by 0 bases; bases with no gene match: 3. The CDR3 DNA follows: TGCGCCAGCAGCCAAGAGGGCGGGGGGCCCTACGAGCAGTACTTC. This encodes CASSQEGGGPYEQYF.

This clone was counted only a few times. The chain carries TRBV27 and TRBJ2-7, with 8 positions matching TRBD2. The CDR3 totals 15 residues. J lost 3 bases, V lost 11 bases, and 15 bases had no gene match. Germline V CDR1 and CDR2: MNHEY, SMNVEV (reference sequence). The CDR3 is CARSGTRRDLYEQYF. Here the CDR3 DNA reads TGTGCCCGTTCCGGGACTAGAAGGGACCTCTACGAGCAGTACTTC.